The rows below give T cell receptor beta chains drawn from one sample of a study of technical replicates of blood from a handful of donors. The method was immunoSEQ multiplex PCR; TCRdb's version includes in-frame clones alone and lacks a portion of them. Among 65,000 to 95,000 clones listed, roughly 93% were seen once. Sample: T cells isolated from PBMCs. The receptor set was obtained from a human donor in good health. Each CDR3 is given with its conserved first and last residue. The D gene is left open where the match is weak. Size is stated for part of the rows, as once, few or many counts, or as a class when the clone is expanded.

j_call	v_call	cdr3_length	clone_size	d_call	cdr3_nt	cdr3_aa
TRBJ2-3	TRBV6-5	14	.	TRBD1	TGTGCCAGCAGTCACGGACAGGTGTCAGATACGCAGTATTTT	CASSHGQVSDTQYF
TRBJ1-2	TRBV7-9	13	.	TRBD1	TGTGCCAGCAGCTTGGGGACAGGGGACGGCTACACCTTC	CASSLGTGDGYTF
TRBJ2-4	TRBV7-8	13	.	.	TGTGCCAGCAGCATGAGAGGTCAAAACATTCAGTACTTC	CASSMRGQNIQYF
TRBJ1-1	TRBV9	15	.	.	TGTGCCAGCAGCGTAGAAGCAGGGCATAACACTGAAGCTTTCTTT	CASSVEAGHNTEAFF
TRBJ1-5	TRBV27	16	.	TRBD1	TGTGCCAGCAGTTTATCGGGGACAGGAGCTATTCAGCCCCAGCATTTT	CASSLSGTGAIQPQHF
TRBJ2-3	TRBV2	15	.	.	TGTGCCAGCAGTGAATCGCGGGTGCGCACAGATACGCAGTATTTT	CASSESRVRTDTQYF
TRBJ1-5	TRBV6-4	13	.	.	TGTGCCAGCAGTGCGTCGGGGGATCAGCCCCAGCATTTT	CASSASGDQPQHF
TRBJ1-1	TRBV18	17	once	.	TGTGCCAGCTCACCAACCCTACAGGGATCCCTGAACACTGAAGCTTTCTTT	CASSPTLQGSLNTEAFF
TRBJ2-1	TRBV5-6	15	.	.	TGTGCCAGCAGTTGTTGGTCCCTGGGGGCCAATGAGCAGTTCTTC	CASSCWSLGANEQFF
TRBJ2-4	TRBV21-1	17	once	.	TGTGCCAGCAGCAATGAGGGTCGGGATTTAGCCAAAAACATTCAGTACTTC	CASSNEGRDLAKNIQYF
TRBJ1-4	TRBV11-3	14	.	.	TGTGCCAGCAGCTTGCGGGGAGGAGGTGAAAAACTGTTTTTT	CASSLRGGGEKLFF
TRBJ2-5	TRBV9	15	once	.	TGTGCCAGCAGCGTAGGAGTCGCGGTGCGAGAGACCCAGTACTTC	CASSVGVAVRETQYF
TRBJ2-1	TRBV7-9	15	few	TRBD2	TGTGCCAGCAGCCGAAGACTAGCGGGAGTGCCTGAGCAGTTCTTC	CASSRRLAGVPEQFF
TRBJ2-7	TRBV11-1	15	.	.	TGTGCCAGCAGCTACTCTACAGGAGAGACCTACGAGCAGTACTTC	CASSYSTGETYEQYF
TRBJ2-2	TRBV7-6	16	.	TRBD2	TGTGCCAGCAGCTGGGGGACTAGCGGGAGTATCGGGGAGCTGTTTTTT	CASSWGTSGSIGELFF
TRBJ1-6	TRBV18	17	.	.	TGTGCCAGCTCACCACCGGGGGGGGCCCTGGAAAATTCACCCCTCCACTTT	CASSPPGGALENSPLHF
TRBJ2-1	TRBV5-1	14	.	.	TGCGCCAGCAGCTTGGTTGGTAGCGACAATGAGCAGTTCTTC	CASSLVGSDNEQFF
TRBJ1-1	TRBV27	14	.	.	TGTGCCAGCAGTCAGACACGTCCGAACACTGAAGCTTTCTTT	CASSQTRPNTEAFF
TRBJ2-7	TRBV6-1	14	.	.	TGTGCCAGCAGTGAAGGGGGGCCCTCCTACGAGCAGTACTTC	CASSEGGPSYEQYF
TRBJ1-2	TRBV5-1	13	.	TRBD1	TGCGCCAGCAGCAGAGGACAGGGCAATGGCTACACCTTC	CASSRGQGNGYTF
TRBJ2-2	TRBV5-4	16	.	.	TGTGCCAGCAGCTTGTTTCGCTCCACTGACACCGGGGAGCTGTTTTTT	CASSLFRSTDTGELFF
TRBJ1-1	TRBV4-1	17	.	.	TGCGCCAGCAGCTTCTCTGAGGCCCCCGTGAGGATGACTGAAGCTTTCTTT	CASSFSEAPVRMTEAFF
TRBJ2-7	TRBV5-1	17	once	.	TGCGCCAGCAGCTTAGGCAGGGGAGCCCTTCTTCCTTACGAGCAGTACTTC	CASSLGRGALLPYEQYF
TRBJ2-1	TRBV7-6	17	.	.	TGTGCCAGCAGCCCGCGATTCCAGGGATTTTCCTACAATGAGCAGTTCTTC	CASSPRFQGFSYNEQFF
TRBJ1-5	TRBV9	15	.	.	TGTGCCAGCAGCGTAACAGGGTATTTCGGCCAGCCCCAGCATTTT	CASSVTGYFGQPQHF
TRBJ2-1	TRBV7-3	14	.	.	TGTGCCAGCAGCCGGAGGGGGGAGGGCAATGAGCAGTTCTTC	CASSRRGEGNEQFF
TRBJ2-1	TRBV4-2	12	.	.	TGTGCCAGCAGCCAAGAGGAGAATGAGCAGTTCTTC	CASSQEENEQFF
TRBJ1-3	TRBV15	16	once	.	TGTGCCACCAGCAGAGTAGTGGGGAGGTCTGGAAACACCATATATTTT	CATSRVVGRSGNTIYF
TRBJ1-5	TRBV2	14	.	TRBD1	TGTGCCAGCCGGGACAGGGGAGGCAATCAGCCCCAGCATTTT	CASRDRGGNQPQHF
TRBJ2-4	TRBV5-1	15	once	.	TGCGCCAGCAGCTTGACCAGCCCGACTCAAAACATTCAGTACTTC	CASSLTSPTQNIQYF
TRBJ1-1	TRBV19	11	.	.	TGTGCCAGTAGTATATTGGGGGGAGCTTTCTTT	CASSILGGAFF
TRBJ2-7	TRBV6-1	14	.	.	TGTGCCAGCAGCGTACAGGGTATCTCCTACGAGCAGTACTTC	CASSVQGISYEQYF
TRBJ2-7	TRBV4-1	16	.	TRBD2	TGCGCCAGCAGCCCACGTATTAGCGGGGGCTTCTACGAGCAGTACTTC	CASSPRISGGFYEQYF
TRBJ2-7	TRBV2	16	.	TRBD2	TGTGCCAGCAGCGAAACTAGCGGGAGGGGTATCTACGAGCAGTACTTC	CASSETSGRGIYEQYF
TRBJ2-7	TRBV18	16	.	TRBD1	TGTGCCAGCTCAGTCATCCGGGACAGGGGTTCGTACGAGCAGTACTTC	CASSVIRDRGSYEQYF
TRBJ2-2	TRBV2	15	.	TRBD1	TGTGCCACCAGGCATGGGACAGGGGAGACCGGGGAGCTGTTTTTT	CATRHGTGETGELFF
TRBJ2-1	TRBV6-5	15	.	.	TGTGCCAGCAGTCTCACCGGGACAAACTACAATGAGCAGTTCTTC	CASSLTGTNYNEQFF
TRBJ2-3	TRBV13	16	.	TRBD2	TGTGCCAGCAGCTTAGGCCTTAGCGGGGGGGCGAGAACGCAGTATTTT	CASSLGLSGGARTQYF
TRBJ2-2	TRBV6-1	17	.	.	TGTGCCAGCAGTGAAGCTCGATTCGGGGTGGGTGGAGAGGAGCTGTTTTTT	CASSEARFGVGGEELFF
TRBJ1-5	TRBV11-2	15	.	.	TGTGCCAGCAGCTTAGAAGGCCCGAGGTATCAGCCCCAGCATTTT	CASSLEGPRYQPQHF
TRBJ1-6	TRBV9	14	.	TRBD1	TGTGCCAGCAGCTCGGGGACAGGATCCTCACCCCTCCACTTT	CASSSGTGSSPLHF
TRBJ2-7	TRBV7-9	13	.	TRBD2	TGTGCCAGCAGCTTATATTCGGGGGGCGAGCAGTACTTC	CASSLYSGGEQYF
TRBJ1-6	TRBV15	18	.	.	TGTGCCACCAGCAGCCCAAAACAGGGTACAGCCGGGGGGTCACCCCTCCACTTT	CATSSPKQGTAGGSPLHF
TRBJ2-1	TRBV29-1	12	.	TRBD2	TGCAGCGTTAGCGGGGGGAGGGGTGAGCAGTTCTTC	CSVSGGRGEQFF
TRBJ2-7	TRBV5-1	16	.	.	TGCGCCAGCAGCTTGAACCTCCCCGGGACACCTCTGGAGCAGTACTTC	CASSLNLPGTPLEQYF
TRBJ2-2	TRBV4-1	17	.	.	TGCGCCAGCAGCCAAGTTTCTGGGGCAGTAGACACCGGGGAGCTGTTTTTT	CASSQVSGAVDTGELFF
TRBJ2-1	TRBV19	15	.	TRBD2	TGTGCCAGTAGCATCGGAGGAGCGGGGGGACTCGAGCAGTTCTTC	CASSIGGAGGLEQFF
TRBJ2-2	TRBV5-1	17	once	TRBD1	TGCGCCAGCAGCCTCCCCGGGACAGGGCTAAACACCGGGGAGCTGTTTTTT	CASSLPGTGLNTGELFF